The clone carrying this TCR beta chain showed up many times. These data belong to a study of T cells in Graves' hyperthyroidism and ophthalmopathy. CDR1 and CDR2 (germline): MDHEN, SYDVKM. CDR3 length: 14 residues. The germline V and J ends were trimmed by 3 bases and 4 bases, with 12 bases remaining between them. Amplified TCR beta CDR3 regions derived from RNA transcripts. When the TCR CDR3 underwent first-round RT-PCR, the HTBI primer set was used. TCRdb itself ran the multiplex PCR reads through MiXCR, one entry per CDR3 protein. In the table there are hundreds of thousands of distinct CDR3 sequences, approximately 14% of which are singletons.

Material for sequencing was blood. The rearrangement links TRBV28 to TRBJ1-1; D ambiguous. The sequence derives from a woman younger than 35 with Graves' hyperthyroidism. In DNA form, the CDR3 reads TGTGCCAGCAGTTTGCAACACCTGGTCACTGAAGCTTTCTTT. This translates into CASSLQHLVTEAFF.